The clone carrying this T cell receptor beta chain was recorded a few times. Its antigen is currently unknown. Each CDR3 protein is one row after TCRdb ran MiXCR on the 5' RACE reads. The sample has around 300,000 distinct CDR3 sequences; 8% to 10% are singletons. This specimen belongs to a study of T-cell memory formation after mild COVID-19. Notes on the study in general: Whereas later expanders leaned CD4+, clones contracting day 15 to 85 showed a balanced CD4/CD8 makeup.

The CDR3 runs to 16 residues. CDR1 MGHRA and CDR2 YSYEKL come from the germline V gene. V lost 0 bases to trimming and J lost 5 bases, with 16 bases between them. The receptor comes from a man younger than 35 who had mild COVID-19 (a few samples of this study predate the infection). Cell type and time point are not known. The sequencing input was PBMCs or a T cell subset sorted from them (not recorded which). The V call is TRBV4-1, the J call TRBJ2-5; D is possibly TRBD2 (7 bases). Written as DNA, the CDR3 is TGCGCCAGCAGCCAAGAAGCCCCGGGGGGCCAGGAGACCCAGTACTTC. Translating it yields CASSQEAPGGQETQYF.